These 6 T cell receptor beta chains originate from one sample sequenced in a study of vaccination effects on CD4 cells after COVID-19. These TCRs are of unknown antigen specificity. Generated by immunoSEQ multiplex PCR, the TCRdb table keeps only in-frame clones and is missing some. The sample carries about 73,000 clones, about 73% recorded once. Following culture for roughly 10 days, CD4+ T cells were isolated. Participants each got two BNT162b2 or mRNA-1273 vaccine doses. The input for sequencing was CD4+ T cells from PBMCs cultured without peptide, taken after COVID-19 vaccination. The receptors were gathered from a human donor who received a COVID-19 vaccine.

The gene calls are TRBV5-1 and TRBJ2-2, with D perhaps assigned TRBD1 or TRBD2 (5 bases each). V was trimmed by 7 bases and J by 5 bases, leaving 18 bases between them. Germline loops: CDR1 SGHRS, CDR2 YFSETQ. The CDR3 extends over 15 amino acids. As DNA, the CDR3 is TGCGCCAGCGGCACGAGGGGAGCTCGAACCGGGGAGCTGTTTTTT. This codes for CASGTRGARTGELFF.

The chain uses TRBV7-9 and TRBJ2-7, with D tentatively TRBD2 (6 bases). The CDR3 spans 16 residues. Germline CDR1 and CDR2: SEHNR and FQNEAQ (reference sequence). V lost 5 bases to trimming and J lost 7 bases, with 24 bases between them. The CDR3 DNA is TGTGCCAGCAGCGGCCGCGGGGCCGCCTCCTTTCAGGAGCAGTACGTC. It specifies CASSGRGAASFQEQYV.

The genes are TRBV2 and TRBJ2-7, with 8 bases matching TRBD2. V lost 4 bases and J lost 2; bases outside the gene matches: 7. CDR3 size: 15 residues. Germline V lookup: CDR1 SNHLY, CDR2 FYNNEI. The CDR3 loop reads CASSVQGLVPYEQYV. The CDR3 nucleotides read TGTGCCAGCAGTGTACAGGGACTAGTCCCCTACGAGCAGTACGTC.

This clone was counted a few times. V usage is TRBV5-4 and J usage is TRBJ2-5; TRBD2 agrees at 8 bases. The CDR3 has 14 amino acids. J gave up 3 bases and V 3 bases, and 4 bases lay outside the gene matches. Germline V gene data show CDR1 as SGHNT and CDR2 as YYREEE (reference sequence). The CDR3 region is CASSSSGGKETQYF. The CDR3 bases are TGTGCCAGCAGCTCCAGCGGGGGTAAAGAGACCCAGTACTTC.

The chain employs TRBV7-8 and TRBJ2-3; TRBD2 aligns across 8 bases. After removal of 5 bases from V and 1 base from J, the junction contained 8 bases not matched to a gene. Germline values: CDR1 SGHVS, CDR2 FQNEAQ. This CDR3 region has 16 residues. The DNA of the CDR3 is TGTGCCAGCAGCATGAGCGGGGGCCGAGGCACAGATACGCAGTATTTT. As protein: CASSMSGGRGTDTQYF.

The chain uses TRBV3-1 (or the pseudogene TRBV3-2) and TRBJ2-3, with D uncertain. The CDR3 totals 12 residues. The ends were cut back, 6 bases at V and 6 bases at J, with 10 bases in the middle. Germline V gene lookup returns CDR1 LGHDT and CDR2 YNNKEL (reference sequence). The CDR3 spells CASSQLSDTQYF. Here the CDR3 DNA reads TGTGCCAGCAGTCAATTGTCCGATACGCAGTATTTT.